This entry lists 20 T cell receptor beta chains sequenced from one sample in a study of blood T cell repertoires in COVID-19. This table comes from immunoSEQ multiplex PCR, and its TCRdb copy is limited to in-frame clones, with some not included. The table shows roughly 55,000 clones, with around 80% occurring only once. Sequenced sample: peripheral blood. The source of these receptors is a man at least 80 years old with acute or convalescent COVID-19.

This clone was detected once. DNA for the CDR3: TGCGCCAGCAGCCCCCGTGCGGGGGGGACTTACGAGCAGTACTTC. Its translation is CASSPRAGGTYEQYF. This sequence joins TRBV5-1 and TRBJ2-7; 9 bases match TRBD2. Germline loops: CDR1 SGHRS, CDR2 YFSETQ. V shed 4 bases, J shed 4 bases, and the junction held 9 bases outside the gene matches. The CDR3 extends over 15 amino acids.

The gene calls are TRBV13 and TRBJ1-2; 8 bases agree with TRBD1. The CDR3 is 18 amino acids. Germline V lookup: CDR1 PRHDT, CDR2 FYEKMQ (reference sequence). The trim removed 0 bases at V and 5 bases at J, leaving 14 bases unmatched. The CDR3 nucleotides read TGTGCCAGCAGCTTAGGGACTACGGGGACAGGAGGGAGGTATGGCTACACCTTC. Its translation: CASSLGTTGTGGRYGYTF. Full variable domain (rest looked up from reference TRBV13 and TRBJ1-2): AAGVIQSPRHLIKEKRETATLKCYPIPRHDTVYWYQQGPGQDPQFLISFYEKMQSDKGSIPDRFSAQQFSDYHSELNMSSLELGDSALYFCASSLGTTGTGGRYGYTFGSGTRLTVV.

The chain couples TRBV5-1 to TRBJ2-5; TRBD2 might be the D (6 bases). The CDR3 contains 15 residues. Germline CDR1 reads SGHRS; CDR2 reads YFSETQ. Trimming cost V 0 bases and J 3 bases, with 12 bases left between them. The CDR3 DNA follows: TGCGCCAGCAGCTTGGTGGTCGGGGGAAAAGAGACCCAGTACTTC. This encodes CASSLVVGGKETQYF.

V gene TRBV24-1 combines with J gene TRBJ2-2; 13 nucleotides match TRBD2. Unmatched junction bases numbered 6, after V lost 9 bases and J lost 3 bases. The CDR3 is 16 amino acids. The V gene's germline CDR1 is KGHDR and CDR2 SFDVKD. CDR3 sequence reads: CATRATSGRYTGELFF. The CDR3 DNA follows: TGTGCCACCCGGGCGACTAGCGGGAGGTACACCGGGGAGCTGTTTTTT.

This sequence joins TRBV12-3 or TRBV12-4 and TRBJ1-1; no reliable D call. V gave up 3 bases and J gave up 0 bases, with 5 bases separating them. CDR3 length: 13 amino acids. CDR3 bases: TGTGCCAGCAGTTTTAGCGTGAACACTGAAGCTTTCTTT. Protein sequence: CASSFSVNTEAFF.

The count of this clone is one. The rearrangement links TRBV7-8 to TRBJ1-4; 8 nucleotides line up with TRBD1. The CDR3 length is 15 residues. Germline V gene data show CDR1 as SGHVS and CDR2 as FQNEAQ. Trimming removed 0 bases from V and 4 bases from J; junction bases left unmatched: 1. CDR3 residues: CASSLATGGNEKLFF. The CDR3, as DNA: TGTGCCAGCAGCTTAGCAACAGGGGGTAATGAAAAACTGTTTTTT.

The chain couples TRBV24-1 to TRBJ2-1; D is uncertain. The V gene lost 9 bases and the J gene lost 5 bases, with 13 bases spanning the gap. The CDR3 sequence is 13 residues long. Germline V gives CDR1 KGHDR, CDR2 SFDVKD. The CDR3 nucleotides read TGTGCCACCCGGCAGGCGTTGAACAATGAGCAGTTCTTC. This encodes CATRQALNNEQFF.

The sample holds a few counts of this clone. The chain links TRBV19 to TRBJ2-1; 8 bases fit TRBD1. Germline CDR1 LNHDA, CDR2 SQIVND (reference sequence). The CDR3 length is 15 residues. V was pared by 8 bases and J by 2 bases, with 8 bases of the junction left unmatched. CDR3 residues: CASGQGAAAYNEQFF. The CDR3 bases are TGTGCCAGTGGCCAGGGGGCTGCCGCCTACAATGAGCAGTTCTTC.

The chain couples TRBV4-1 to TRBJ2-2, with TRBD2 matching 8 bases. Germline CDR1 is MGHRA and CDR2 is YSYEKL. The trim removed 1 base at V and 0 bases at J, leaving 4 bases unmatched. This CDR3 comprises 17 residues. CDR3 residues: CASSQVAGHPNTGELFF. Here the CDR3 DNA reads TGCGCCAGCAGCCAAGTAGCGGGACACCCGAACACCGGGGAGCTGTTTTTT.

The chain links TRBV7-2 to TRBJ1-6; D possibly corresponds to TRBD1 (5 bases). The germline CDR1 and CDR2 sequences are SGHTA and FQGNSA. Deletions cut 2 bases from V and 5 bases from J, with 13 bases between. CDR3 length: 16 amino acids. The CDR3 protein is CASSLSGQRNNSPLHF. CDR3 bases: TGTGCCAGCAGCTTATCAGGGCAAAGGAATAATTCACCCCTCCACTTT.

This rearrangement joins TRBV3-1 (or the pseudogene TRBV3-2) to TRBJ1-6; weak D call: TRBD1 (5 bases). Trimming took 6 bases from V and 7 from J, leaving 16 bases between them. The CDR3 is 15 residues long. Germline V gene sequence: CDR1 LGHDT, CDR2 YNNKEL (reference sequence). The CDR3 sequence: CASRPSGAENSPLHF. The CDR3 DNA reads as TGTGCCAGCAGACCAAGTGGGGCAGAGAATTCACCCCTCCACTTT.

The CDR3 sequence is CASSLGTDLYEQYF. CDR3 nucleotides: TGTGCCAGCAGCTTGGGGACAGATCTCTACGAGCAGTACTTC. The chain recombines TRBV5-4 with TRBJ2-7, with D perhaps TRBD1 (6 bases). Trimming stripped 0 bases from V and 3 bases from J, with 10 bases between. Germline CDR1 is SGHNT and CDR2 is YYREEE (reference sequence). CDR3 length: 14 amino acids.

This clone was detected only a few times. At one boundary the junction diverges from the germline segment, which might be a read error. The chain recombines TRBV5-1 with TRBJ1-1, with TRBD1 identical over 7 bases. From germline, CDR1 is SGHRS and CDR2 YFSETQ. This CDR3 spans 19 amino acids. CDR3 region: CASSLAVRQGSNVNTEAFF. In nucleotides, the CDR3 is TGCGCCAGCAGCTTGGCCGTAAGACAGGGAAGTAACGTGAATACTGAAGCTTTCTTT.

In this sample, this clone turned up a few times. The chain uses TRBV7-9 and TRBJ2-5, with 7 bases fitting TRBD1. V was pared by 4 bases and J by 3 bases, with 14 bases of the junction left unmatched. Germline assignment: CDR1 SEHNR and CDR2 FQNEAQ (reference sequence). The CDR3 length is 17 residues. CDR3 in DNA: TGTGCCAGCAGCTGGCCCCGGTGGGACAGCGGTGAAGAGACCCAGTACTTC. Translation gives CASSWPRWDSGEETQYF. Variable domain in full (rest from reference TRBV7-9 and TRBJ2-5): DTGVSQNPRHKITKRGQNVTFRCDPISEHNRLYWYRQTLGQGPEFLTYFQNEAQLEKSRLLSDRFSAERPKGSFSTLEIQRTEQGDSAMYLCASSWPRWDSGEETQYFGPGTRLLVL.

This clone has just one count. The CDR3 sequence is CASSQGQSFTEAFF. The CDR3 DNA is TGCGCCAGCAGCCAGGGACAGTCTTTCACTGAAGCTTTCTTT. V usage is TRBV5-1 and J usage is TRBJ1-1; TRBD1 aligns across 7 bases. The CDR3 contains 14 residues. The germline gives CDR1 SGHRS, CDR2 YFSETQ. Trimming took 4 bases from V and 4 from J; bases not matched to a gene: 7.

Here the CDR3 DNA reads TGTGCCAGTACAGGGCGGGGGGCGGTGAACACTGAAGCTTTCTTT. Amino acid sequence: CASTGRGAVNTEAFF. The chain links TRBV19 to TRBJ1-1; maybe TRBD1 (6 bases). This CDR3 comprises 15 residues. V was trimmed by 7 bases and J by 0 bases, leaving 15 bases between them. Germline CDR1 reads LNHDA; CDR2 reads SQIVND (reference sequence).

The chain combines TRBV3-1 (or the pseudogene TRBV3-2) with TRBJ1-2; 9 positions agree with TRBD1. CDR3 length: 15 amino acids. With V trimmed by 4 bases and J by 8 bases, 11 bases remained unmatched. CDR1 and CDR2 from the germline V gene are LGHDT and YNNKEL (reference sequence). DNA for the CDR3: TGTGCCAGCAGCCGAACAGGGGGCTCGGGTTGGGGCTACACCTTC. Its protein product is CASSRTGGSGWGYTF.

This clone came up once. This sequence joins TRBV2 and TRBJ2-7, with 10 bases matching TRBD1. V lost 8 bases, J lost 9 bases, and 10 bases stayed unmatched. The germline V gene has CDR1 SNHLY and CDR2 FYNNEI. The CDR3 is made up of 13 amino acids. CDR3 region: CASGGQGPSSQYF. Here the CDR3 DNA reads TGTGCCAGCGGGGGACAGGGGCCTTCTTCGCAGTACTTC.

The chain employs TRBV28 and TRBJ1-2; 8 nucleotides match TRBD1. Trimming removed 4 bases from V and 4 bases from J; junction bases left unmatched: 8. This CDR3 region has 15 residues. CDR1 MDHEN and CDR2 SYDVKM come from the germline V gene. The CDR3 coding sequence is TGTGCCAGCAGTTCCCGGGCAGGGGGCGTCTATGGCTACACCTTC. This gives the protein CASSSRAGGVYGYTF.

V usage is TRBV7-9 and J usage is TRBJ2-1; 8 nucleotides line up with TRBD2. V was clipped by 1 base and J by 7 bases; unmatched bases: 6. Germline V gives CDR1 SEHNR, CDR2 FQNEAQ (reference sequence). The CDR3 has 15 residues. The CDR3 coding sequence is TGTGCCAGCAGCTTAGGAGGGACTAGGTGGAATGAGCAGTTCTTC. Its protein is CASSLGGTRWNEQFF.